This entry lists 32 T cell receptor beta chains sequenced from one sample in a study of technical replicates of blood from a handful of donors. The repertoire was sequenced with immunoSEQ multiplex PCR; TCRdb's copy has only in-frame clones and lacks some. The repertoire holds 65,000 to 90,000 clones, with over 75% as singletons. Sequenced sample: T cells isolated from PBMCs. The receptors originated from a human donor in good health.

The chain combines TRBV5-4 with TRBJ2-7; TRBD2 agrees at 11 bases. Per the germline V gene, CDR1 is SGHNT and CDR2 is YYREEE (reference sequence). This CDR3 is built from 16 residues. The junction had 12 bases not matched to a gene; V was cut back by 3 bases and J by 7 bases. CDR3 loop: CASSWTTGTSGSEQYF. The DNA of the CDR3 is TGTGCCAGCAGCTGGACGACCGGGACTAGCGGTTCAGAGCAGTACTTC.

CDR3 region: CASRTGTSGYNEQFF. In DNA form, the CDR3 reads TGTGCCAGCAGGACCGGGACTAGCGGCTACAATGAGCAGTTCTTC. The gene calls are TRBV6-1 and TRBJ2-1, with 11 bases aligning to TRBD2. The CDR3 extends over 15 amino acids. Germline trimming cut 6 bases from V and 3 bases from J; bases unmatched to any gene: 4. CDR1 is MNHNS, CDR2 SASEGT, per germline.

This chain links TRBV4-2 with TRBJ1-1, with TRBD1 matching 8 bases. Germline CDR1 reads LGHNA; CDR2 reads YNFKEQ. The CDR3 loop spans 14 amino acids. V dropped 6 bases and J dropped 6; count of bases not matched to a gene: 9. The CDR3 region is CASRSTGEKAEAFF. DNA for the CDR3: TGTGCCAGCAGGTCGACAGGGGAGAAGGCTGAAGCTTTCTTT.

The chain links TRBV4-1 to TRBJ1-1; D possibly corresponds to TRBD1 (5 bases). Deletions cut 3 bases from V and 8 bases from J, with 13 bases between. The CDR3 totals 13 residues. Germline V CDR1 and CDR2: MGHRA, YSYEKL. CDR3 residues: CASSQVRGREAFF. The CDR3 coding sequence is TGCGCCAGCAGCCAGGTGCGGGGGAGGGAAGCTTTCTTT.

The chain has TRBV19 and TRBJ1-5, with TRBD1 identical over 8 bases. CDR3 length equals 15 residues. Germline V gives CDR1 LNHDA, CDR2 SQIVND (reference sequence). V dropped 3 bases and J dropped 6; count of bases not matched to a gene: 7. CDR3 residues: CASSIRQGRTQPQHF. The DNA for the CDR3 is TGTGCCAGTAGTATTAGACAGGGGCGCACTCAGCCCCAGCATTTT.

V usage is TRBV7-2 and J usage is TRBJ1-2, with 10 bases fitting TRBD1. The J segment lost 6 bases and the V segment lost 3 bases, leaving 4 bases of the junction unmatched. CDR3 length equals 14 residues. CDR1 is SGHTA, CDR2 FQGNSA, per germline. The DNA of the CDR3 is TGTGCCAGCAGCTTCGGGACAGGGGACGATGGCTACACCTTC. This encodes CASSFGTGDDGYTF.

The J gene is TRBJ1-5, the V gene TRBV19, with no clear D. The ends were cut back, 0 bases at V and 5 bases at J, with 2 bases in the middle. Germline assignment: CDR1 LNHDA and CDR2 SQIVND (reference sequence). The CDR3 runs to 12 residues. This chain's CDR3 is CASSIDDQPQHF. The CDR3 nucleotides are TGTGCCAGTAGTATAGACGATCAGCCCCAGCATTTT.

V gene TRBV7-6 combines with J gene TRBJ2-5, with D perhaps TRBD2 (6 bases). V was trimmed by 1 base and J by 4 bases, leaving 16 bases between them. The CDR3 is 16 amino acids. Germline V gene lookup returns CDR1 SGHVS and CDR2 FNYEAQ. CDR3 nucleotides: TGTGCCAGCAGCTTAGTTGTTGCGGGGCCGGGAGAGACCCAGTACTTC. Translation: CASSLVVAGPGETQYF.

The V call is TRBV7-8, the J call TRBJ2-3; D is unresolved. Germline V gene lookup returns CDR1 SGHVS and CDR2 FQNEAQ. Trimming took 2 bases from V and 2 from J, leaving 11 bases between them. This CDR3 has 15 residues. CDR3 sequence: CASSLIVRSTDTQYF. The CDR3 DNA reads TGTGCCAGCAGCTTAATCGTCAGGTCCACAGATACGCAGTATTTT.

The chain joins TRBV29-1 to TRBJ1-2, with 7 nucleotides matching TRBD1. Per the germline V gene, CDR1 is SQVTM and CDR2 is ANQGSEA. The CDR3 sequence is 14 residues long. The V segment lost 7 bases and the J segment 4 bases; nucleotides outside the gene matches: 12. The CDR3 DNA is TGCAGCGGCCGGGACAGCGAACTTAGCTATGGCTACACCTTC. This gives the protein CSGRDSELSYGYTF.

The chain combines TRBV6-6 with TRBJ1-1; 8 bases line up with TRBD1. The CDR3 is made up of 14 amino acids. Trimming took 6 bases from V and 6 from J; bases not matched to a gene: 9. Germline V gene lookup returns CDR1 MNHNY and CDR2 SVGAGI (reference sequence). The CDR3 is CASRTGQGWSEAFF. The CDR3 nucleotides read TGTGCCAGCAGGACCGGACAGGGATGGTCTGAAGCTTTCTTT.

This clone has just one count. The CDR3 region is CAWSPQTYSPLHF. The CDR3 DNA reads TGTGCCTGGAGTCCCCAGACTTATTCACCCCTCCACTTT. The rearrangement links TRBV30 to TRBJ1-6; D is uncertain. The germline gives CDR1 GTSNPN, CDR2 SVGIG (reference sequence). V dropped 2 bases and J dropped 8 bases, with 10 bases sitting between them. The CDR3 covers 13 residues.

The chain is built from TRBV10-3 and TRBJ2-3; 12 bases match TRBD2. V dropped 7 bases and J dropped 2; count of bases not matched to a gene: 7. Germline V CDR1 and CDR2: ENHRY, SYGVKD. The CDR3 loop spans 16 amino acids. CDR3 DNA sequence: TGTGCCATCACCTCTGGACTAGCGGGGTACACAGATACGCAGTATTTT. It translates to CAITSGLAGYTDTQYF.

The chain employs TRBV5-1 and TRBJ1-5, with a tentative D call TRBD1 (5 bases). The germline V and J ends were trimmed by 4 bases and 4 bases, with 15 bases remaining between them. Per germline, CDR1 SGHRS and CDR2 YFSETQ. The CDR3 has 15 residues. The CDR3 protein is CASSAVSGGNQPQHF. The CDR3 DNA sequence: TGCGCCAGCAGCGCGGTTTCGGGGGGTAATCAGCCCCAGCATTTT. The variable domain in full, completed from reference TRBV5-1 and TRBJ1-5, reads KAGVTQTPRYLIKTRGQQVTLSCSPISGHRSVSWYQQTPGQGLQFLFEYFSETQRNKGNFPGRFSGRQFSNSRSEMNVSTLELGDSALYLCASSAVSGGNQPQHFGDGTRLSIL.

The chain carries TRBV5-1 and TRBJ2-7; tentatively, D is TRBD1 (5 bases). V lost 1 base to trimming and J lost 3 bases, with 11 bases between them. This CDR3 has 14 residues. Looked up from germline, CDR1 is SGHRS and CDR2 is YFSETQ. This chain's CDR3 is CASSLNRYGYEQYF. The CDR3 DNA is TGCGCCAGCAGCTTGAACAGGTATGGCTACGAGCAGTACTTC.

This chain links TRBV13 with TRBJ2-5, with 7 bases identical to TRBD2. This CDR3 region has 14 residues. V was clipped by 5 bases and J by 2 bases; unmatched bases: 5. From germline, CDR1 is PRHDT and CDR2 FYEKMQ (reference sequence). CDR3 protein: CASSRGGRQETQYF. DNA of the CDR3: TGTGCCAGCAGCCGGGGAGGGAGGCAAGAGACCCAGTACTTC.

This rearrangement joins TRBV5-4 to TRBJ2-5; TRBD2 is a possible D gene (6 bases). V was pared by 1 base and J by 5 bases, with 18 bases between. Germline CDR1 and CDR2: SGHNT and YYREEE (reference sequence). The CDR3 totals 16 residues. CDR3 loop: CASSLRRGWGLETQYF. The CDR3 DNA is TGTGCCAGCAGCTTGCGACGGGGGTGGGGTTTGGAGACCCAGTACTTC.

J is TRBJ1-6 and V is TRBV18; 9 nucleotides agree with TRBD1. The CDR3 consists of 15 residues. V trimming: 3 bases; J trimming: 8 bases; junction bases outside the gene matches: 5. Germline CDR1 and CDR2: KGHSH and LQKENI. CDR3 DNA: TGTGCCAGCTCACCTACAGGGGGCCCATATTCACCCCTCCACTTT. Amino acid sequence: CASSPTGGPYSPLHF.

J is TRBJ2-3 and V is TRBV19; 8 nucleotides align to TRBD1. V shed 6 bases, J shed 1 base, and the junction held 6 bases outside the gene matches. Germline CDR1 is LNHDA and CDR2 is SQIVND (reference sequence). CDR3 size: 15 residues. CDR3 amino acids: CASSDRGHGTDTQYF. For the CDR3, the DNA is TGTGCCAGTAGCGACAGGGGACACGGCACAGATACGCAGTATTTT.

The chain links TRBV28 to TRBJ1-1, with TRBD1 matching 7 bases. The CDR3 is 17 amino acids. Looked up from germline, CDR1 is MDHEN and CDR2 is SYDVKM. Losses at the gene ends were 7 bases for V and 0 bases for J; bases not matched to a gene: 14. The CDR3 reads CASTLDRAITMNTEAFF. DNA of the CDR3: TGTGCCAGCACCCTAGACAGGGCGATTACCATGAACACTGAAGCTTTCTTT.

The V gene is TRBV5-5, the J gene TRBJ1-2; D call uncertain. Looked up from germline, CDR1 is SGHKS and CDR2 is YYEKEE (reference sequence). The ends were cut back, 4 bases at V and 8 bases at J, with 12 bases in the middle. The CDR3 is made up of 12 amino acids. As DNA, the CDR3 is TGTGCCAGCAGCGACGTGCACGGGGGCTACACCTTC. It translates to CASSDVHGGYTF.

The chain combines TRBV18 with TRBJ2-7, with 8 bases aligning to TRBD2. CDR1 is KGHSH, CDR2 LQKENI, per germline. The length of the CDR3 is 14 residues. Trimming cost V 2 bases and J 2 bases; bases outside gene matches: 2. CDR3 region: CASSPSGGAYEQYF. For the CDR3, the DNA is TGTGCCAGCTCACCAAGCGGGGGAGCCTACGAGCAGTACTTC.

This chain uses TRBV4-1 with TRBJ2-7, with 7 bases lining up with TRBD2. Germline V gene lookup returns CDR1 MGHRA and CDR2 YSYEKL. The CDR3 is 15 residues long. V lost 0 bases to trimming and J lost 3 bases; unmatched junction nucleotides: 5. The CDR3, as DNA: TGCGCCAGCAGCCAAGAACGGGGGGAGTTCTACGAGCAGTACTTC. This translates into CASSQERGEFYEQYF.

The J gene is TRBJ2-7, the V gene TRBV6-1; TRBD1 is a possible D gene (5 bases). Trimming removed 4 bases at V and 7 bases at J, with 11 bases between. The CDR3 spans 12 residues. The germline V gene encodes CDR1 MNHNS and CDR2 SASEGT. The CDR3 DNA reads TGTGCCAGCAGTGTCAGAGACAGAGAGCAGTACTTC. It specifies CASSVRDREQYF.

The V call is TRBV4-1, the J call TRBJ2-1; perhaps TRBD2 as D (5 bases). The germline CDR1 and CDR2 sequences are MGHRA and YSYEKL. Trimming shortened V by 2 bases and J by 2 bases, and 10 bases separated the two germline ends. This CDR3 is 15 amino acids long. CDR3 sequence: CASSQLAQAYNEQFF. CDR3 bases: TGCGCCAGCAGCCAATTAGCGCAGGCCTACAATGAGCAGTTCTTC.

This chain uses TRBV10-3 with TRBJ1-5; D is ambiguous. V was clipped by 8 bases and J by 0 bases, with 8 bases between them. Germline V gives CDR1 ENHRY, CDR2 SYGVKD. The CDR3 has 13 amino acids. CDR3 nucleotide sequence: TGTGCCATCGGCCCTGATAGCAATCAGCCCCAGCATTTT. Protein: CAIGPDSNQPQHF.

This clone was observed a single time. This rearrangement joins TRBV6-5 to TRBJ2-1, with 7 bases identical to TRBD1. CDR3 length equals 14 residues. The J segment lost 7 bases and the V segment lost 2 bases, leaving 5 bases of the junction unmatched. Germline lookup yields CDR1 MNHEY and CDR2 SVGAGI. CDR3 amino acids: CASSYRATGNEQFF. Written as DNA, the CDR3 is TGTGCCAGCAGTTACCGCGCGACAGGGAATGAGCAGTTCTTC.

This clone was detected a few times. V and J are TRBV2 and TRBJ1-5; D is possibly TRBD1 (6 bases). The CDR3 runs to 15 residues. Germline V gene data show CDR1 as SNHLY and CDR2 as FYNNEI. Trimming removed 4 bases at V and 5 bases at J, with 15 bases between. CDR3 residues: CASSGGGEIYQPQHF. Written as DNA, the CDR3 is TGTGCCAGCAGTGGAGGGGGAGAAATTTATCAGCCCCAGCATTTT.

V and J are TRBV6-4 and TRBJ2-1, with D possibly TRBD2 on 5 matching bases. This CDR3 comprises 16 residues. Trimming shortened V by 2 bases and J by 1 base, and 12 bases separated the two germline ends. Germline V gene lookup returns CDR1 MRHNA and CDR2 SNTAGT. DNA of the CDR3: TGTGCCAGCAGTGACCTGCCTGGCGGGTCCTACAATGAGCAGTTCTTC. Encoded protein: CASSDLPGGSYNEQFF.

In its sample, this clone was seen once. The V gene is TRBV9, the J gene TRBJ2-2, with no clear D. The CDR3 loop spans 14 amino acids. Germline loops: CDR1 SGDLS, CDR2 YYNGEE. V gave up 0 bases and J gave up 3 bases, with 6 bases separating them. The CDR3 nucleotides read TGTGCCAGCAGCGTAGGTCGGGACACCGGGGAGCTGTTTTTT. This sequence encodes CASSVGRDTGELFF. Full variable domain (missing parts from reference TRBV9 and TRBJ2-2): DSGVTQTPKHLITATGQRVTLRCSPRSGDLSVYWYQQSLDQGLQFLIQYYNGEERAKGNILERFSAQQFPDLHSELNLSSLELGDSALYFCASSVGRDTGELFFGEGSRLTVL.

The chain employs TRBV7-8 and TRBJ1-1, with 7 bases that match TRBD1. Germline CDR1 SGHVS, CDR2 FQNEAQ. The V segment lost 5 bases and the J segment 0 bases; nucleotides outside the gene matches: 6. The CDR3 contains 15 residues. The CDR3 is CASSLDRVMNTEAFF. In nucleotides, the CDR3 is TGTGCCAGCAGCCTCGACAGGGTGATGAACACTGAAGCTTTCTTT.

This chain links TRBV5-1 with TRBJ2-1, with TRBD2 as a possible D gene (5 bases). The V end lost 2 bases, the J end lost 4 bases, and 13 bases lay between the germline ends. CDR3 length equals 15 residues. The V gene's germline CDR1 is SGHRS and CDR2 YFSETQ. The CDR3 DNA follows: TGCGCCAGCAGCTTTAGCGAAGGCGGATACAATGAGCAGTTCTTC. Its translation is CASSFSEGGYNEQFF. The full variable domain, its missing parts supplied by reference TRBV5-1 and TRBJ2-1, is KAGVTQTPRYLIKTRGQQVTLSCSPISGHRSVSWYQQTPGQGLQFLFEYFSETQRNKGNFPGRFSGRQFSNSRSEMNVSTLELGDSALYLCASSFSEGGYNEQFFGPGTRLTVL.